This is a list of T cell receptor beta chains from one sample in a study of T cell changes during pregnancy in multiple sclerosis. The assay was immunoSEQ multiplex PCR, and TCRdb's table has in-frame clones only and misses some. The sample has 65,000 to 85,000 clones; almost 90% are singletons. The specimen comprised peripheral blood, sampled after pregnancy. Receptor source: a female donor in good health, enrolled as a control in a pregnancy study. Each CDR3 is given with its conserved first and last residue. The D gene is left open where the match is weak. The size entry is marked missing in some rows and otherwise reads once, few, many or a size class.

TRBJ2-7 TRBD2 TRBV19 NA TGTGCCAGTAGTACGGGACTAGCGGGAGGGGGGCCCTACGAGCAGTACTTC CASSTGLAGGGPYEQYF
TRBJ1-5 TRBD1 TRBV19 once TGTGCCAGTAGTACCGGGACAGGGGGCAATCAGCCCCAGCATTTT CASSTGTGGNQPQHF
TRBJ2-7 NA TRBV11-2 NA TGTGCCAGCAGCTTAGATGATCTCGGCCAGGGCTCCTACGAGCAGTACTTC CASSLDDLGQGSYEQYF
TRBJ2-2 TRBD2 TRBV14 NA TGTGCCAGCAGCCAAATAATAGCGGGGACCGGGGAGCTGTTTTTT CASSQIIAGTGELFF
TRBJ2-1 TRBD1 TRBV27 NA TGTGCCAGCAGTTTACCGGGACAGGGAGTTAATGAGCAGTTCTTC CASSLPGQGVNEQFF
TRBJ2-5 TRBD2 TRBV11-2 few TGTGCCAGCCAGCGGGGGGGGGAAGAGACCCAGTACTTC CASQRGGEETQYF
TRBJ2-2 TRBD1 TRBV5-6 NA TGTGCCAGCTCCGGACAGGGGGCGTATATCGGGGAGCTGTTTTTT CASSGQGAYIGELFF
TRBJ2-7 NA TRBV5-1 few TGCGCCAGCAGCTTGGGGGGGGGCGCCCACGAGCAGTACTTC CASSLGGGAHEQYF
TRBJ2-3 TRBD1 TRBV10-3 once TGTGCCATCAGTGGGGGAACAGGGGAAAGGACAGATACGCAGTATTTT CAISGGTGERTDTQYF
TRBJ2-3 TRBD2 TRBV7-2 NA TGTGCCAGCAGCTGGAATCTAGCGGGGGGGGCAGATACGCAGTATTTT CASSWNLAGGADTQYF
TRBJ2-2 NA TRBV30 NA TGTGCCTGGACAGGGCAAGTCGCCGGGGAGCTGTTTTTT CAWTGQVAGELFF
TRBJ1-4 NA TRBV19 NA TGTGCCAGTAGTCGTAGGCAGGGGTCCGAAAAACTGTTTTTT CASSRRQGSEKLFF
TRBJ1-2 NA TRBV27 NA TGTGCCAGCAGTAGACAGGATGGTAACTATGGCTACACCTTC CASSRQDGNYGYTF
TRBJ2-7 NA TRBV19 NA TGTGCCAGTCGGAACTCGGGGACTGCCGTCTCCTACGAGCAGTACTTC CASRNSGTAVSYEQYF
TRBJ1-2 NA TRBV6-5 once TGTGCCAGCAGTTACTATCAGGCCTATGGCTACACCTTC CASSYYQAYGYTF
TRBJ2-1 TRBD1 TRBV5-5 NA TGTGCCAGCAGCCCGAGGGACAGGGGGATGAGCGATGAGCAGTTCTTC CASSPRDRGMSDEQFF